This TCR beta chain was observed in a study of shared clonotypes between healthy human individuals. Findings of the study overall: Relative to their counterparts shared across all four donors, non-shared clonotypes exhibited diminished generation probabilities. Memory subsets generally showed lower estimated richness than naive subsets.

Using immunoSEQ multiplex PCR, the repertoire was profiled, and TCRdb retains in-frame clones only, with some absent. The table records roughly 1 million clones, about 75% of them present only once. This clone occurred a few times. Its antigen is not identified. The sequence derives from a young man in good health. Sequencing was performed on memory CD4+ T cells sorted from blood. Subset defined: CD45RA-negative fraction.

This CDR3 is CASSLMDEQYF. Here the CDR3 DNA reads TGTGCCAGCAGCTTGATGGACGAGCAGTACTTC. V gene TRBV5-6 combines with J gene TRBJ2-7; no reliable D call. The CDR3 contains 11 residues. Germline lookup yields CDR1 SGHDT and CDR2 YYEEEE. Trimming shortened V by 1 base and J by 5 bases, and 4 bases separated the two germline ends.